The present T cell receptor (beta chain) was sequenced within a study of Ad26.COV2.S vaccination and SARS-CoV-2 variants. This table comes from immunoSEQ multiplex PCR, and its TCRdb copy is limited to in-frame clones, with some not included. The sample lists 300,000 to 450,000 clones; about 91% were seen once. As to this clone: Relative to the germline gene, one junction end is altered; a read error may explain this.

Germline CDR1 reads MNHEY; CDR2 reads SVGAGI. The CDR3 runs 11 residues. V is TRBV6-5 and J is TRBJ1-1, with D unresolved. The origin of this receptor is a human donor who had recovered from COVID-19. The material sequenced was peripheral blood, taken after recovery from COVID-19. DNA for the CDR3: TGTGCCTGCAGTCTGGGCACTGAAGCTTTCTTT. This sequence encodes CACSLGTEAFF.